The 32 T cell receptor beta chains given below trace back to one sample, sequenced in a study of CD8 T cells in Susac syndrome. An amount of RNA that ranged from roughly 0.45 to 1 ug was reverse transcribed with random hexamers. TCRdb recomputed calls from the immunoSEQ multiplex PCR reads with MiXCR, one row per CDR3 protein. The table has about 80,000 distinct CDR3 sequences, about 94% seen once; the top ten hold about 0.28%. The sample comprised CD8+ T cells from PBMCs. These receptors came from a human donor in good health.

The chain has TRBV19 and TRBJ2-2; D might be TRBD2 (6 bases). The V end lost 9 bases, the J end lost 1 base, and 12 bases lay between the germline ends. The CDR3 contains 14 residues. Germline V lookup: CDR1 LNHDA, CDR2 SQIVND (reference sequence). CDR3 in amino acids: CASKGLRNTGELFF. The CDR3 nucleotides read TGTGCCAGCAAGGGACTCCGGAACACCGGGGAGCTGTTTTTT.

This rearrangement joins TRBV6-2 or TRBV6-3 to TRBJ1-1, with D hard to call. V was shortened by 0 bases and J by 5 bases, with 4 bases between the two germline ends. This CDR3 region has 12 residues. Germline V gene sequence: CDR1 MNHEY, CDR2 SVGEGT. CDR3 region: CASSYSETEAFF. CDR3 DNA sequence: TGTGCCAGCAGTTACTCTGAGACTGAAGCTTTCTTT.

The chain links TRBV11-2 to TRBJ2-3, with D unresolved. V dropped 8 bases and J dropped 1 base, with 10 bases sitting between them. This CDR3 spans 13 amino acids. Germline CDR1 SGHAT, CDR2 FQNNGV. Here the CDR3 reads CASYRAGTDTQYF. The CDR3, as DNA: TGTGCCAGCTATAGGGCTGGCACAGATACGCAGTATTTT.

The chain couples TRBV27 to TRBJ1-1; TRBD1 aligns across 8 bases. The CDR3 contains 15 residues. Trimming cost V 0 bases and J 4 bases; bases outside gene matches: 4. From germline, CDR1 is MNHEY and CDR2 SMNVEV (reference sequence). DNA for the CDR3: TGTGCCAGCAGTTTATCGAACAGGGGGGTCACTGAAGCTTTCTTT. This sequence encodes CASSLSNRGVTEAFF.

CDR3: CASSHKSTGQVGYTF. In DNA, the CDR3 is TGTGCCAGCAGTCATAAATCGACAGGGCAAGTTGGCTACACCTTC. V is TRBV9 and J is TRBJ1-2; TRBD1 matches 7 bases. The CDR3 length is 15 residues. The V and J ends lost 5 bases and 7 bases, in that order; junction bases with no gene match: 14. Germline V CDR1 and CDR2: SGDLS, YYNGEE.

This chain uses TRBV7-2 with TRBJ2-1, with D possibly matching TRBD2 (5 bases). CDR1 and CDR2 from the germline V gene are SGHTA and FQGNSA. The CDR3 is made up of 16 amino acids. Trimming pared 4 bases from V and 0 bases from J, leaving 13 bases between. DNA for the CDR3: TGTGCCAGCAGCTGGACTGAGGCGAGCTCCTACAATGAGCAGTTCTTC. As protein: CASSWTEASSYNEQFF.

The gene calls are TRBV9 and TRBJ1-1; TRBD1 aligns across 7 bases. Trimming cost V 0 bases and J 6 bases; bases outside gene matches: 5. The length of the CDR3 is 14 residues. Per germline, CDR1 SGDLS and CDR2 YYNGEE. The CDR3 region is CASSVDLQGAEAFF. CDR3 nucleotide sequence: TGTGCCAGCAGCGTAGATTTGCAGGGGGCTGAAGCTTTCTTT.

The CDR3 region is CASSQITEAFF. As DNA, the CDR3 is TGTGCCAGCAGCCAAATTACTGAAGCTTTCTTT. The chain recombines TRBV14 with TRBJ1-1; D remains unclear. Trimming took 2 bases from V and 5 from J, leaving 3 bases between them. The CDR3 is 11 residues long. CDR1 and CDR2 (germline): SGHDN, FVKESK.

The rearrangement joins TRBV2 to TRBJ2-3; D is unclear. This CDR3 spans 13 amino acids. The V end lost 6 bases, the J end lost 0 bases, and 7 bases lay between the germline ends. The V gene's germline CDR1 is SNHLY and CDR2 FYNNEI. CDR3 amino acids: CASSVYSTDTQYF. CDR3 bases: TGTGCCAGCAGCGTATACAGCACAGATACGCAGTATTTT.

This rearrangement joins TRBV12-3 or TRBV12-4 to TRBJ2-3, with D unresolved. V was clipped by 6 bases and J by 2 bases, with 9 bases between them. This CDR3 is built from 13 residues. CDR3 DNA: TGTGCCAGCAGCGAATCCTCCACAGATACGCAGTATTTT. The encoded protein is CASSESSTDTQYF.

This chain connects TRBV9 to TRBJ1-2, with unresolved D. Germline V CDR1 and CDR2: SGDLS, YYNGEE. The CDR3 runs 13 residues. V dropped 2 bases and J dropped 8 bases, with 13 bases sitting between them. CDR3 nucleotides: TGTGCCAGCAGCGTTTCCTTAGGAGGAGGCTACACCTTC. It is translated as CASSVSLGGGYTF. Using reference TRBV9 and TRBJ1-2 for the parts outside the CDR3, the full variable domain is DSGVTQTPKHLITATGQRVTLRCSPRSGDLSVYWYQQSLDQGLQFLIQYYNGEERAKGNILERFSAQQFPDLHSELNLSSLELGDSALYFCASSVSLGGGYTFGSGTRLTVV.

In regard to this clonotype: One end of the junction fails to match germline, which may point to a read error. The rearrangement joins TRBV29-1 to TRBJ1-4, with unresolved D. This CDR3 contains 12 residues. CDR1 is SQVTM, CDR2 ANQGSEA, per germline. CDR3: CSGRLSNEKPFF. In DNA, the CDR3 is TGCAGCGGCCGTCTGTCTAATGAAAAACCGTTTTTT.

The genes are TRBV28 and TRBJ2-7, with D perhaps TRBD1 or TRBD2 (8 bases each). V gave up 4 bases and J gave up 3 bases, with 28 bases separating them. Germline CDR1 is MDHEN and CDR2 is SYDVKM. The CDR3 consists of 19 residues. Written as DNA, the CDR3 is TGTGCCAGCAGTTCTGGTATCGTTCGTCGGACAGGGACTAGCTACGAGCAGTACGTC. It specifies CASSSGIVRRTGTSYEQYV.

This chain connects TRBV7-9 to TRBJ2-5; TRBD2 matches at 9 bases. Losses at the gene ends were 5 bases for V and 3 bases for J; bases not matched to a gene: 13. This CDR3 contains 17 residues. Germline-derived CDR1 and CDR2 are SEHNR and FQNEAQ (reference sequence). In DNA form, the CDR3 reads TGTGCCAGCAGCCTCCCGGTCAGCGGGAGGCCTAAAGAGACCCAGTACTTC. Translated: CASSLPVSGRPKETQYF.

CDR3 amino acids: CASSSHPDTQYF. CDR3 DNA: TGTGCCAGCAGCTCCCACCCAGATACGCAGTATTTT. The chain carries TRBV5-6 and TRBJ2-3; D gene uncertain. The CDR3 runs to 12 residues. V lost 3 bases to trimming and J lost 4 bases, with 6 bases between them. Germline CDR1 and CDR2: SGHDT and YYEEEE.

V and J are TRBV20-1 and TRBJ1-1, with 7 nucleotides matching TRBD1. The CDR3 loop spans 14 amino acids. With V trimmed by 8 bases and J by 1 base, 10 bases remained unmatched. CDR1 and CDR2 (germline): DFQATT, SNEGSKA (reference sequence). Written as DNA, the CDR3 is TGCAGTACTACGCCGGGACAGCAGAACACTGAAGCTTTCTTT. Its protein product is CSTTPGQQNTEAFF.

The chain links TRBV12-5 to TRBJ2-7; D not resolved. The CDR3 contains 15 residues. Between the trimmed V and J ends, which lost 0 bases and 2 bases, there was a span of 11 bases. Germline V gene data show CDR1 as LGHNT and CDR2 as FRNRAP. CDR3 loop: CASGLVLPLAYEQYV. As DNA, the CDR3 is TGTGCTAGTGGTTTGGTACTTCCTTTGGCCTACGAGCAGTACGTC.

The CDR3 DNA sequence: TGTGCCAGCAGCGTCGACGAGTACGAGCAGTACTTC. Translated: CASSVDEYEQYF. The chain uses TRBV9 and TRBJ2-7; D is undetermined. Looked up from germline, CDR1 is SGDLS and CDR2 is YYNGEE. V lost 2 bases and J 4 bases, leaving 7 bases between the germline ends. The CDR3 is made up of 12 amino acids.

The chain combines TRBV6-2 or TRBV6-3 with TRBJ2-1, with no clear D. The ends were cut back, 2 bases at V and 5 bases at J, with 7 bases in the middle. The CDR3 is 13 residues long. Germline CDR1 MNHEY, CDR2 SVGEGT. CDR3 DNA: TGTGCCAGCAGTTACACCGTTAACAATGAGCAGTTCTTC. Its protein product is CASSYTVNNEQFF.

The chain recombines TRBV11-2 with TRBJ2-3, with D possibly matching TRBD1 (5 bases). V dropped 5 bases and J dropped 2 bases, with 20 bases sitting between them. Germline CDR1 reads SGHAT; CDR2 reads FQNNGV. CDR3 size: 17 residues. As DNA, the CDR3 is TGTGCCAGCAGCCTCGAGGTGGGGCTACCTTCCACAGATACGCAGTATTTT. It codes for CASSLEVGLPSTDTQYF.

This clonotype was seen just once. The chain recombines TRBV5-6 with TRBJ1-5; D not certain. CDR3 length equals 15 residues. Germline CDR1 reads SGHDT; CDR2 reads YYEEEE. Trimming removed 0 bases at V and 3 bases at J, with 10 bases between. This CDR3 reads CASSLAGQFNQPQHF. The CDR3 DNA reads TGTGCCAGCAGCTTGGCCGGTCAGTTCAATCAGCCCCAGCATTTT.

The count of this clonotype is one. CDR3 protein: CASSLSAVQETQYF. The DNA of the CDR3 is TGTGCCAGCAGCCTTTCGGCGGTACAAGAGACCCAGTACTTC. The chain carries TRBV7-6 and TRBJ2-5; D gene uncertain. The CDR3 is 14 residues long. Germline-derived CDR1 and CDR2 are SGHVS and FNYEAQ. The V and J ends lost 5 bases and 2 bases respectively, with 12 bases between them.

The CDR3 sequence: CASSPRVGATGELFF. CDR3 DNA sequence: TGTGCCAGCAGCCCTAGGGTAGGGGCCACCGGGGAGCTGTTTTTT. This chain links TRBV27 with TRBJ2-2, with TRBD1 as a possible D gene (5 bases). The CDR3 runs 15 residues. Germline V CDR1 and CDR2: MNHEY, SMNVEV (reference sequence). Trimming stripped 6 bases from V and 4 bases from J, with 15 bases between.

The chain is built from TRBV5-6 and TRBJ1-5; no firm D call. Germline-derived CDR1 and CDR2 are SGHDT and YYEEEE. V was trimmed by 1 base and J by 5 bases, leaving 13 bases between them. This CDR3 is built from 15 residues. In nucleotides, the CDR3 is TGTGCCAGCAGCTTGCGGAACCAGTACCATCAGCCCCAGCATTTT. It specifies CASSLRNQYHQPQHF.

CDR3 DNA sequence: TGTGCCAGCTCGGCAGGGGCCGATGAAAAACTGTTTTTT. Encoded protein: CASSAGADEKLFF. The J gene is TRBJ1-4, the V gene TRBV9; tentatively, D is TRBD1 (6 bases). CDR1 and CDR2 from the germline V gene are SGDLS and YYNGEE. The germline V and J ends were trimmed by 7 bases and 6 bases, with 13 bases remaining between them. CDR3 length: 13 amino acids.

The J gene is TRBJ1-4, the V gene TRBV9; D may be TRBD1 (5 bases). Germline V gene sequence: CDR1 SGDLS, CDR2 YYNGEE. V was cut by 4 bases and J by 5 bases, with 12 bases left in between. The length of the CDR3 is 14 residues. CDR3 DNA sequence: TGTGCCAGCAGCCCCTCGGGACTGAATGAAAAACTGTTTTTT. Protein sequence: CASSPSGLNEKLFF.

V usage is TRBV20-1 and J usage is TRBJ2-3; D unresolved. Germline CDR1 and CDR2: DFQATT and SNEGSKA (reference sequence). V was clipped by 2 bases and J by 4 bases, with 4 bases between them. The CDR3 covers 11 residues. The CDR3 reads CSARYSDTQYF. CDR3 nucleotides: TGCAGTGCTAGATATTCAGATACGCAGTATTTT.

This chain joins TRBV5-6 and TRBJ2-7; 7 nucleotides agree with TRBD1. J lost 4 bases, V lost 4 bases, and 2 bases had no gene match. CDR3 length equals 12 residues. Per germline, CDR1 SGHDT and CDR2 YYEEEE. Here the CDR3 DNA reads TGTGCCAGCAGCCAGGGGGATTACGAGCAGTACGTC. Protein product: CASSQGDYEQYV.

In DNA form, the CDR3 reads TGTGCCAGCAGAGCGATAGCGGGAAATGAGCAGTTCTTC. Protein sequence: CASRAIAGNEQFF. V gene TRBV27 combines with J gene TRBJ2-1, with 8 bases that match TRBD2. The CDR3 runs to 13 residues. Germline loops: CDR1 MNHEY, CDR2 SMNVEV (reference sequence). The trim removed 6 bases at V and 7 bases at J, leaving 5 bases unmatched.

This CDR3 reads CASSRTALAKNIQYF. The CDR3 DNA reads as TGTGCCAGCAGCCGGACAGCTCTAGCCAAAAACATTCAGTACTTC. The V and J genes are TRBV7-9 and TRBJ2-4; weak D call: TRBD1 (6 bases). This CDR3 is 15 amino acids long. Trimming shortened V by 5 bases and J by 0 bases, and 11 bases separated the two germline ends. Germline V gives CDR1 SEHNR, CDR2 FQNEAQ (reference sequence).

The chain recombines TRBV27 with TRBJ2-1; 12 bases agree with TRBD2. Germline V gene lookup returns CDR1 MNHEY and CDR2 SMNVEV (reference sequence). J gave up 10 bases and V 3 bases, and 7 bases lay outside the gene matches. The CDR3 loop spans 15 amino acids. CDR3 sequence (DNA): TGTGCCAGCAGTTTTGGGCTAGCGGGAGGGGGAGAGCAGTTCTTC. Translating gives CASSFGLAGGGEQFF.

The chain is built from TRBV11-3 and TRBJ2-5; possible D gene TRBD1, 6 bases. The V gene lost 5 bases and the J gene lost 4 bases, with 20 bases spanning the gap. The V gene's germline CDR1 is SGHNT and CDR2 YENEEA. The CDR3 length is 16 residues. CDR3 nucleotides: TGTGCCAGCAGCCCGGGCGAAAGGGGGAAAGGAGAGACCCAGTACTTC. Amino acid sequence: CASSPGERGKGETQYF.